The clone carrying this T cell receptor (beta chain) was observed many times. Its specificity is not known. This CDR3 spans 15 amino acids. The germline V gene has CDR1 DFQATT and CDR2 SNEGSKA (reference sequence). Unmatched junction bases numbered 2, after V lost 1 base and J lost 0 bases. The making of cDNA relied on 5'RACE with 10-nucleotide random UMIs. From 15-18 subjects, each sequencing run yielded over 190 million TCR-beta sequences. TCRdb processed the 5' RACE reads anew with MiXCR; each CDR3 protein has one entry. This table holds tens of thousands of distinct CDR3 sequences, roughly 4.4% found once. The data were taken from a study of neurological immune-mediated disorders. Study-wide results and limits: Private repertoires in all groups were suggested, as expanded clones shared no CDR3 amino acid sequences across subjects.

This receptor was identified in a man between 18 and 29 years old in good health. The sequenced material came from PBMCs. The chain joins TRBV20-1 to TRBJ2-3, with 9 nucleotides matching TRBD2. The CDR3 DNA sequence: TGCAGTGCTAGAGGACTAGCGGACAGCACAGATACGCAGTATTTT. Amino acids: CSARGLADSTDTQYF.